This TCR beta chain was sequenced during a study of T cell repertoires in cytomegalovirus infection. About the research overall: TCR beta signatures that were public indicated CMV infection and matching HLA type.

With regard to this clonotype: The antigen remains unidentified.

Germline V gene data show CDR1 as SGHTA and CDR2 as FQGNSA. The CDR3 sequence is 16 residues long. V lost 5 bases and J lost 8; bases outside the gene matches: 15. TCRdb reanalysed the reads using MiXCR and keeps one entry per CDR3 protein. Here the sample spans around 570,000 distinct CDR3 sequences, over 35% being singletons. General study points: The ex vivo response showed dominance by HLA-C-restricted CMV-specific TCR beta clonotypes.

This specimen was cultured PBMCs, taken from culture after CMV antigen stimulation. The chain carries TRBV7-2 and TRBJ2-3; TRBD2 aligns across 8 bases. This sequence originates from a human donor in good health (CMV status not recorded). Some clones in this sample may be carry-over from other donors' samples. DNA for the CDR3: TGTGCCAGCAGCCCCAGGGGAGCGGGAGATGTCCTTACGCAGTATTTT. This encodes CASSPRGAGDVLTQYF.